This TCR beta chain appears in the sequencing data of a study of T cells in Graves' hyperthyroidism and ophthalmopathy. CDR3 length equals 13 residues. Trimming shortened V by 4 bases and J by 1 base, and 6 bases separated the two germline ends. The V gene's germline CDR1 is SGDLS and CDR2 YYNGEE. Study-level results: Blood shared most expanded thyroid clonotypes above 0.001.

Authors of the study amplified TCR beta CDR3 regions from RNA transcripts. The study used the HTBI primer set for a first-round RT-PCR of the TCR CDR3. TCRdb redid the calling of the multiplex PCR reads with MiXCR, one entry per CDR3 protein. The table has tens of thousands of distinct CDR3 sequences, about 53% seen once. On this clonotype itself: The antigen is unknown. It is likely a read error, because the conserved phenylalanine at the end of the CDR3 is missing.

Newly diagnosed patients aged 18 to 65 had hyperthyroidism of under 2 months' duration. Sequencing input: peripheral blood or thyroid tissue (not recorded which). This clonotype was obtained from a man aged 18 to 35 with Graves' hyperthyroidism. This chain uses TRBV9 with TRBJ1-5, with a possible D match to TRBD1 (5 bases). The CDR3: CASSRDSNQPQHL. CDR3 coding DNA: TGTGCCAGCAGCAGGGACAGCAATCAGCCCCAGCATCTT.